A selection of T cell receptor beta chains follows, all from one sample in a study of blood T cells in healthy people across ages. TCRdb processed the 5' RACE reads anew with MiXCR; each CDR3 protein has one entry. Of some 1 million distinct CDR3 sequences listed, around 45% were seen once; the top ten hold 18%. The sample was blood. The source of these receptors is a woman aged 55-69 years in good health. Both conserved end residues are part of each CDR3. The order of the fields is D gene, clone size, J gene, V gene, CDR3 protein, CDR3 DNA. D genes are given only for firm matches. Only part of the rows carry a size: once, few, many, or a class if the clone is expanded.

TRBD2 . TRBJ2-1 TRBV27 CASSSPTSGRNDEQFF TGTGCCAGCAGTTCCCCCACTAGCGGGAGGAACGATGAGCAGTTCTTC
. . TRBJ1-5 TRBV3-1 CASSQDLEQPQHF TGTGCCAGCAGCCAAGACCTGGAGCAGCCCCAGCATTTT
TRBD1 few TRBJ2-7 TRBV20-1 CSATGTESSYEQYF TGCAGTGCTACCGGGACAGAGAGCTCCTACGAGCAGTACTTC
. . TRBJ2-1 TRBV2 CASSAEGLGYNEQFF TGTGCCAGCAGTGCGGAGGGACTGGGTTACAATGAGCAGTTCTTC
TRBD1 few TRBJ2-1 TRBV3-1 CASSPRQGMNEQFF TGTGCCAGCAGCCCGAGACAGGGTATGAATGAGCAGTTCTTC
TRBD1 few TRBJ1-2 TRBV7-9 CASSLATGDGYTF TGTGCCAGCAGCTTAGCAACAGGGGATGGCTACACCTTC
TRBD1 . TRBJ2-1 TRBV5-6 CASSRRGQGAYNEQFF TGTGCCAGCAGCCGACGGGGACAGGGGGCCTACAATGAGCAGTTCTTC
. . TRBJ2-7 TRBV29-1 CSVEDSGYGSYEQYF TGCAGCGTTGAAGATAGTGGTTACGGTTCCTACGAGCAGTACTTC
. few TRBJ1-1 TRBV10-3 CAISGKNTEAFF TGTGCCATCAGTGGGAAGAACACTGAAGCTTTCTTT
TRBD2 few TRBJ2-1 TRBV6-1 CASSPSGTSVYNEQFF TGTGCCAGCAGCCCCTCCGGGACTAGCGTCTACAATGAGCAGTTCTTC
. few TRBJ1-2 TRBV6-1 CASSEEILTANYGYTF TGTGCCAGCAGTGAGGAAATCCTGACGGCTAACTATGGCTACACCTTC
TRBD2 few TRBJ2-1 TRBV20-1 CSASRLAGSYNEQFF TGCAGTGCTAGTCGACTAGCGGGATCCTACAATGAGCAGTTCTTC
. . TRBJ2-7 TRBV20-1 CSARAVGQSSSYEQYF TGCAGTGCTAGAGCCGTAGGCCAGTCGAGCTCCTACGAGCAGTACTTC
. . TRBJ1-2 TRBV28 CASTPYAGKNYGYTF TGTGCCAGCACTCCTTATGCTGGGAAGAACTATGGCTACACCTTC
TRBD2 . TRBJ2-1 TRBV7-9 CASSPRISGNNEQFF TGTGCCAGCAGCCCGCGGATAAGCGGGAACAATGAGCAGTTCTTC
. . TRBJ2-1 TRBV9 CASSPNVAVGIETQFF TGTGCCAGCAGCCCGAATGTAGCCGTAGGGATTGAGACCCAGTTCTTC
. few TRBJ2-7 TRBV11-2 CASSLGHSYEQYF TGTGCCAGCAGCTTGGGCCACTCCTACGAGCAGTACTTC
. . TRBJ1-2 TRBV7-9 CASSLTGSSALYGYTF TGTGCCAGCAGCCTAACCGGGTCCTCGGCTCTCTATGGCTACACCTTC
TRBD2 few TRBJ2-5 TRBV18 CASSELAGGHTGETQYF TGTGCCAGCTCAGAACTAGCGGGAGGCCACACAGGAGAGACCCAGTACTTC
TRBD1 few TRBJ2-3 TRBV28 CASSVNRGPSTDTQYF TGTGCCAGCAGTGTTAACAGGGGGCCAAGCACAGATACGCAGTATTTT
TRBD2 . TRBJ2-1 TRBV2 CASSESGGSGLNNEQFF TGTGCCAGCAGTGAGTCCGGGGGTAGCGGGCTGAACAATGAGCAGTTCTTC